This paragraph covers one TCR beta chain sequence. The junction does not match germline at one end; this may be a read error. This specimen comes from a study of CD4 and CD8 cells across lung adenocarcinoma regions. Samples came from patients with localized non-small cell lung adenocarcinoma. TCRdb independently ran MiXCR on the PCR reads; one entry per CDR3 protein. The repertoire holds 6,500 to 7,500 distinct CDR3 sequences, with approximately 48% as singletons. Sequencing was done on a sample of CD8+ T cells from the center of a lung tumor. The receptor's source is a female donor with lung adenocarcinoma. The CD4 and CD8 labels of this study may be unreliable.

Written as DNA, the CDR3 is TGTGCCAGGGGGCCCGGGGGGTGTGGCACAGATACCCAGTATTTT. It codes for CARGPGGCGTDTQYF. This chain links TRBV6-1 with TRBJ2-3; TRBD2 matches at 7 bases. Germline values: CDR1 MNHNS, CDR2 SASEGT. The length of the CDR3 is 15 residues.